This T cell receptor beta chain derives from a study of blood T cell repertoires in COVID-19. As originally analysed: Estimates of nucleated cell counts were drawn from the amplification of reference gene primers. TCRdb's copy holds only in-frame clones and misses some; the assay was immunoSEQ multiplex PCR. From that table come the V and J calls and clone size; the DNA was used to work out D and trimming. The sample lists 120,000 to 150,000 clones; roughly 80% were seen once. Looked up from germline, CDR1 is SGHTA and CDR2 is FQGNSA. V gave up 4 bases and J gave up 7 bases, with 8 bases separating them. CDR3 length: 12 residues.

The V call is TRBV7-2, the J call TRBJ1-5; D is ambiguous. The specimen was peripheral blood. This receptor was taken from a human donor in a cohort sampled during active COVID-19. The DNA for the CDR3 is TGTGCCAGCAGCTATGTAAAACAGCCCCAGCATTTT. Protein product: CASSYVKQPQHF. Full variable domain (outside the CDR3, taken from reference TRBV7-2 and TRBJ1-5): GAGVSQSPSNKVTEKGKDVELRCDPISGHTALYWYRQSLGQGLEFLIYFQGNSAPDKSGLPSDRFSAERTGGSVSTLTIQRTQQEDSAVYLCASSYVKQPQHFGDGTRLSIL.